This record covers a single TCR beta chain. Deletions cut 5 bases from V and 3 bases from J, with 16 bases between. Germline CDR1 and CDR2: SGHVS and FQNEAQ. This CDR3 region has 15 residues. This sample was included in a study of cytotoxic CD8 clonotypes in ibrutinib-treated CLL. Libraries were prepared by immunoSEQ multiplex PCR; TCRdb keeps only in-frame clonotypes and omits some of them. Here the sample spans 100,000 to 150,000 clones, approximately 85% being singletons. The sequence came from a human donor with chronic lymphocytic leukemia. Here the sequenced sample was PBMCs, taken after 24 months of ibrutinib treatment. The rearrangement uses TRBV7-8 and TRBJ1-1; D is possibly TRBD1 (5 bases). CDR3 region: CASSPVEGADTEAFF. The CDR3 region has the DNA TGTGCCAGCAGCCCCGTAGAAGGGGCCGACACTGAAGCTTTCTTT.